The present T cell receptor (beta chain) was sequenced within a study of T cells in Graves' hyperthyroidism and ophthalmopathy. The germline gives CDR1 MNHEY, CDR2 SMNVEV (reference sequence). Trimming removed 9 bases at V and 0 bases at J, with 18 bases between. The length of the CDR3 is 17 residues. The investigators amplified TCR beta CDR3 regions from RNA transcripts. HTBI primers were employed in a first-round RT-PCR of the TCR CDR3. TCRdb used MiXCR to reprocess the multiplex PCR reads, holding one entry per CDR3 protein. The data contain some 460,000 distinct CDR3 sequences, 15% to 18% of them singletons. Patients aged 18 to 65 had newly diagnosed hyperthyroidism lasting under 2 months. Only a few counts were recorded for this clonotype.

The TCR sequence derives from a woman younger than 30 with Graves' hyperthyroidism. The sample comprised blood. The chain uses TRBV27 and TRBJ2-6, with a possible D match to TRBD1 (5 bases). The CDR3 DNA follows: TGTGCCAGTCGTGACCCGATAACAGGCTCTGGGGCCAACGTCCTGACTTTC. Translating gives CASRDPITGSGANVLTF.